What follows are 21 T cell receptor beta chains derived from one specimen sequenced in a study of T cell repertoires in cytomegalovirus infection (dated by TCRdb to the late 2010s). The instrument was an Illumina HiSeq 1500. TCRdb handled the public reads itself, with Q25 trimming in fastp and clone calling in MiXCR, and kept productive beta chains. Rows are combined by CDR3 protein, so each entry shows the most common genes and DNA. The sample table contains about 180,000 distinct CDR3 sequences; only one count was recorded for about a sixth of them. The ten most abundant clones make up almost 25% of the sample. The sample taken for sequencing was CD8+ T cells from PBMCs. These receptors were taken from a human donor in good health (CMV status not recorded). Some clones in this sample may be carry-over from other donors' samples.

This chain links TRBV6-2 or TRBV6-3 with TRBJ1-1; perhaps TRBD1 as D (6 bases). Germline-derived CDR1 and CDR2 are MNHEY and SVGEGT. This CDR3 has 16 amino acids. V was clipped by 5 bases and J by 1 base, with 17 bases between them. The CDR3 is CASSRPDRSQNTEAFF. The CDR3 DNA follows: TGTGCCAGCAGTCGCCCTGACAGGTCCCAGAACACTGAAGCTTTCTTT.

This clonotype has a handful of counts. The V and J genes are TRBV12-3 or TRBV12-4 and TRBJ1-5; 11 positions match TRBD1. The CDR3 spans 14 residues. V was pared by 3 bases and J by 6 bases, with 1 base of the junction left unmatched. CDR3 region: CASSFGQGAQPQHF. The CDR3, as DNA: TGTGCCAGCAGTTTCGGACAGGGGGCTCAGCCCCAGCATTTT.

This clonotype was counted between two and nine times. This chain connects TRBV6-1 to TRBJ1-5, with unresolved D. This CDR3 is built from 15 residues. The V end lost 3 bases, the J end lost 9 bases, and 18 bases lay between the germline ends. The germline V gene has CDR1 MNHNS and CDR2 SASEGT. The CDR3 region is CASSDLGHPDRPQHF. The CDR3 DNA reads as TGTGCCAGCAGTGACCTGGGCCATCCCGATAGGCCCCAGCATTTT.

This clonotype was detected once. The genes are TRBV6-6 and TRBJ2-2, with 7 bases lining up with TRBD1. Losses at the gene ends were 3 bases for V and 6 bases for J; bases not matched to a gene: 13. Germline CDR1 MNHNY, CDR2 SVGAGI (reference sequence). This CDR3 comprises 17 residues. CDR3: CASSYPRQGAASGELFF. CDR3 bases: TGTGCCAGCAGTTATCCGCGACAGGGTGCGGCTTCCGGGGAGCTGTTTTTT.

The rearrangement uses TRBV28 and TRBJ2-3, with TRBD1 identical over 11 bases. The ends lost 11 bases at V and 5 bases at J; junction bases unmatched: 12. CDR1 MDHEN and CDR2 SYDVKM come from the germline V gene. The CDR3 runs to 15 residues. As DNA, the CDR3 is TGTGCCGCGGGCGACTGGGACAGGGGGGAAGATACGCAGTATTTT. It translates to CAAGDWDRGEDTQYF. The whole variable domain, filled in from reference TRBV28 and TRBJ2-3, reads DVKVTQSSRYLVKRTGEKVFLECVQDMDHENMFWYRQDPGLGLRLIYFSYDVKMKEKGDIPEGYSVSREKKERFSLILESASTNQTSMYLCAAGDWDRGEDTQYFGPGTRLTVL.

This sequence joins TRBV7-9 and TRBJ2-5, with 12 nucleotides matching TRBD1. The CDR3 covers 14 residues. From germline, CDR1 is SEHNR and CDR2 FQNEAQ (reference sequence). J lost 4 bases, V lost 5 bases, and 2 bases had no gene match. DNA of the CDR3: TGTGCCAGCAGCAGGGACAGGGGGCGAGAGACCCAGTACTTC. Its protein product is CASSRDRGRETQYF.

This chain uses TRBV29-1 with TRBJ1-2, with D possibly matching TRBD1 (6 bases). From germline, CDR1 is SQVTM and CDR2 ANQGSEA. Trimming took 2 bases from V and 1 from J, leaving 14 bases between them. The CDR3 has 15 residues. CDR3 in DNA: TGCAGCGTTGAATACCTTGGACAGTATAACTATGGCTACACCTTC. This sequence encodes CSVEYLGQYNYGYTF.

J is TRBJ2-3 and V is TRBV4-1, with D maybe TRBD1 (6 bases). V dropped 1 base and J dropped 1 base, with 12 bases sitting between them. The CDR3 has 16 amino acids. CDR1 MGHRA and CDR2 YSYEKL come from the germline V gene. The CDR3 nucleotides read TGCGCCAGCAGCCAAGTACAGGGTGTGGGCACAGATACGCAGTATTTT. As protein: CASSQVQGVGTDTQYF.

This clonotype was found many times. The chain couples TRBV12-3 or TRBV12-4 to TRBJ2-3, with D perhaps TRBD1 (6 bases). V was shortened by 4 bases and J by 1 base, with 18 bases between the two germline ends. CDR3 size: 17 residues. CDR3 sequence: CASSSLLDSLGTDTQYF. The CDR3 nucleotides are TGTGCCAGCAGTTCCCTCCTGGACAGCCTGGGCACAGATACGCAGTATTTT.

This chain joins TRBV7-9 and TRBJ2-7; the D gene is possibly TRBD1 (6 bases). This CDR3 has 13 residues. Germline V gene data show CDR1 as SEHNR and CDR2 as FQNEAQ (reference sequence). The V and J ends lost 5 bases and 5 bases respectively, with 13 bases between them. DNA of the CDR3: TGTGCCAGCAGCCCCACGACAGGAGACGAGCAGTACTTC. This sequence encodes CASSPTTGDEQYF. The full variable domain, its missing parts supplied by reference TRBV7-9 and TRBJ2-7, is DTGVSQNPRHKITKRGQNVTFRCDPISEHNRLYWYRQTLGQGPEFLTYFQNEAQLEKSRLLSDRFSAERPKGSFSTLEIQRTEQGDSAMYLCASSPTTGDEQYFGPGTRLTVT.

This clonotype occurred a few times. The chain joins TRBV11-2 to TRBJ2-3; 10 bases are a match to TRBD2. CDR3 size: 15 residues. V shed 5 bases and J 2 bases; nucleotides not matched to a gene: 4. Germline loops: CDR1 SGHAT, CDR2 FQNNGV. The CDR3 loop is CASSASGGVTDTQYF. In nucleotides, the CDR3 is TGTGCCAGCAGCGCGAGCGGGGGGGTCACAGATACGCAGTATTTT.

This clonotype has only a few counts. The rearrangement joins TRBV20-1 to TRBJ2-2; TRBD1 or TRBD2 may be the D gene (5 bases each). The CDR3 totals 14 residues. Trimming shortened V by 2 bases and J by 3 bases, and 10 bases separated the two germline ends. Germline CDR1 and CDR2: DFQATT and SNEGSKA (reference sequence). Here the CDR3 reads CSARQGRDTGELFF. The CDR3 DNA follows: TGCAGTGCTAGACAGGGACGGGACACCGGGGAGCTGTTTTTT.

This clonotype has more than one count but fewer than ten. The chain employs TRBV12-3 or TRBV12-4 and TRBJ1-5; 7 bases align to TRBD1. The CDR3 runs 15 residues. V shed 5 bases and J 5 bases; nucleotides not matched to a gene: 9. The CDR3 bases are TGTGCCAGCAGTCAGGGGGGACGTAGGGATCAGCCCCAGCATTTT. It translates to CASSQGGRRDQPQHF.

This chain uses TRBV7-8 with TRBJ2-2; no definite D call. The CDR3 sequence is 12 residues long. CDR1 is SGHVS and CDR2 is FQNEAQ in the germline V gene. With 6 bases removed from V and 7 bases from J, the gap between germline ends came to 9 bases. The DNA of the CDR3 is TGTGCCAGCAGTCTTAGGTTCGGGGAGCTGTTTTTT. Amino acid sequence: CASSLRFGELFF.

The CDR3 nucleotides read TGTGCCAGCAGCCGGGCCCGGCGGGAAAAACTGTTTTTT. The encoded protein is CASSRARREKLFF. The chain recombines TRBV12-3 or TRBV12-4 with TRBJ1-4, with D unclear. With 6 bases removed from V and 8 bases from J, the gap between germline ends came to 13 bases. The CDR3 consists of 13 residues.

This clonotype has more than one count but fewer than ten. The chain has TRBV19 and TRBJ2-7, with 8 nucleotides matching TRBD1. Germline CDR1 is LNHDA and CDR2 is SQIVND (reference sequence). The CDR3 totals 14 residues. Trimming cost V 9 bases and J 5 bases; bases outside gene matches: 12. The CDR3 nucleotides read TGTGCCAGCCGACAGGGGCTCTCCCGCGACGAGCAGTACTTC. Translation gives CASRQGLSRDEQYF. Full variable domain (rest looked up from reference TRBV19 and TRBJ2-7): DGGITQSPKYLFRKEGQNVTLSCEQNLNHDAMYWYRQDPGQGLRLIYYSQIVNDFQKGDIAEGYSVSREKKESFPLTVTSAQKNPTAFYLCASRQGLSRDEQYFGPGTRLTVT.

The chain uses TRBV28 and TRBJ2-7; weak D call: TRBD1 (5 bases). Trimming pared 2 bases from V and 1 base from J, leaving 12 bases between. Germline loops: CDR1 MDHEN, CDR2 SYDVKM. This CDR3 is 15 amino acids long. CDR3 sequence: CASSLLQELSYEQYF. CDR3 bases: TGTGCCAGCAGTTTACTACAGGAGCTATCCTACGAGCAGTACTTC.

The chain combines TRBV7-8 with TRBJ1-2; TRBD1 agrees at 8 bases. Germline-derived CDR1 and CDR2 are SGHVS and FQNEAQ. Germline trimming cut 5 bases from V and 3 bases from J; bases unmatched to any gene: 5. The CDR3 is 14 residues long. CDR3: CASSPRQGYYGYTF. The CDR3 nucleotides are TGTGCCAGCAGCCCGCGACAGGGGTACTATGGCTACACCTTC.

The V and J genes are TRBV6-2 or TRBV6-3 and TRBJ2-7; TRBD1 aligns across 9 bases. The germline CDR1 and CDR2 sequences are MNHEY and SVGEGT. Trimming removed 9 bases from V and 5 bases from J; junction bases left unmatched: 11. The CDR3 runs to 14 residues. The CDR3 here is CASSWLGQGNEQYF. The CDR3 DNA reads as TGTGCCAGTTCTTGGCTTGGACAGGGGAACGAGCAGTACTTC.

This clonotype was found a few times. The rearrangement uses TRBV20-1 and TRBJ1-4; D is uncertain. CDR3 length: 14 residues. Trimming removed 6 bases at V and 4 bases at J, with 15 bases between. Germline CDR1 reads DFQATT; CDR2 reads SNEGSKA (reference sequence). Here the CDR3 DNA reads TGCAGTGCCAACGAAAATCCGTTTAATGAAAAACTGTTTTTT. It is translated as CSANENPFNEKLFF.

This CDR3 is CASSLDLVRLGFNYGYTF. CDR3 DNA sequence: TGTGCCAGCAGCTTAGATTTGGTCAGATTGGGATTTAACTATGGCTACACCTTC. The V call is TRBV7-2, the J call TRBJ1-2, with D unclear. V lost 1 base and J lost 1, with 19 bases in between. The CDR3 length is 18 residues. In germline, CDR1 is SGHTA, CDR2 FQGNSA. Together with reference TRBV7-2 and TRBJ1-2, the CDR3 gives the full variable domain: GAGVSQSPSNKVTEKGKDVELRCDPISGHTALYWYRQSLGQGLEFLIYFQGNSAPDKSGLPSDRFSAERTGGSVSTLTIQRTQQEDSAVYLCASSLDLVRLGFNYGYTFGSGTRLTVV.